Below are 11 T cell receptor beta chains sequenced from a single sample in a study of graft-versus-host responses after intestinal transplantation. These receptors are not linked to any known antigen. Repertoires were generated with immunoSEQ multiplex PCR, while TCRdb's copy carries only in-frame clones and drops some. The sample yields roughly 100,000 clones, roughly 90% seen once. The sample was unstimulated CD8+ T cells sorted from spleen or lymph node cells, taken before transplant. The receptor source for this set is a human donor who was the organ donor for an intestinal transplant.

This clone was seen a handful of times. CDR3 sequence: CASSFDYVYEQYF. CDR3 coding DNA: TGTGCCAGCAGCTTTGACTACGTCTACGAGCAGTACTTC. The rearrangement uses TRBV7-8 and TRBJ2-7, with a possible D match to TRBD2 (5 bases). This CDR3 has 13 residues. Germline CDR1 reads SGHVS; CDR2 reads FQNEAQ. Trimming took off 3 bases at V and 3 bases at J, with 9 bases between the two ends. Full variable domain (rest looked up from reference TRBV7-8 and TRBJ2-7): GAGVSQSPRYKVAKRGQDVALRCDPISGHVSLFWYQQALGQGPEFLTYFQNEAQLDKSGLPSDRFFAERPEGSVSTLKIQRTQQEDSAVYLCASSFDYVYEQYFGPGTRLTVT.

The chain recombines TRBV25-1 with TRBJ2-5; 7 bases map to TRBD1. CDR1 is MGHDK and CDR2 is SYGVNS in the germline V gene. The CDR3 totals 16 residues. J was trimmed by 4 bases and V by 2 bases; bases with no gene match: 10. The CDR3 loop reads CASSETRQGWAETQYF. The CDR3 coding sequence is TGTGCCAGCAGTGAAACCCGACAGGGATGGGCAGAGACCCAGTACTTC.

The V call is TRBV2, the J call TRBJ1-2, with 11 nucleotides matching TRBD1. The CDR3 spans 18 residues. With 2 bases clipped from V and 4 bases from J, the junction kept 12 bases outside the gene matches. CDR1 SNHLY and CDR2 FYNNEI come from the germline V gene. The CDR3 DNA is TGTGCCAGCAGTGAAACCGGGACAGGGGGACAGAAGGGCTATGGCTACACCTTC. Translating gives CASSETGTGGQKGYGYTF.

The chain is built from TRBV5-8 and TRBJ1-1; a possible D gene is TRBD1 (5 bases). The CDR3 is 13 amino acids. Germline V gene sequence: CDR1 SGHTS, CDR2 YDEGEE. The germline V and J ends were trimmed by 1 base and 1 base, with 5 bases remaining between them. The CDR3 sequence: CASSLTGNTEAFF. CDR3 sequence (DNA): TGTGCCAGCAGCTTGACAGGGAACACTGAAGCTTTCTTT.

J is TRBJ2-5 and V is TRBV6-5; a weak D match, TRBD1 (5 bases). V lost 10 bases to trimming and J lost 5 bases, with 17 bases between them. The CDR3 has 13 amino acids. Germline V gives CDR1 MNHEY, CDR2 SVGAGI. CDR3 in amino acids: CATARAEWETQYF. For the CDR3, the DNA is TGTGCCACGGCCAGGGCTGAGTGGGAGACCCAGTACTTC.

The chain carries TRBV15 and TRBJ1-4; tentatively, D is TRBD1 (5 bases). The CDR3 runs 15 residues. Germline CDR1 LNHNV, CDR2 YYDKDF (reference sequence). Trimming shortened V by 0 bases and J by 7 bases, and 12 bases separated the two germline ends. The CDR3 DNA is TGTGCCACCAGCAGAGATATCGGGGGTGGTGAAAAACTGTTTTTT. The encoded protein is CATSRDIGGGEKLFF.

The chain carries TRBV13 and TRBJ2-1, with D possibly being TRBD1 (6 bases). Germline CDR1 PRHDT, CDR2 FYEKMQ (reference sequence). The CDR3 is made up of 13 amino acids. The V end was cut by 10 bases, the J end by 7 bases, with 17 bases between. This chain's CDR3 is CATTPGVVNEQFF. In DNA, the CDR3 is TGTGCCACCACCCCAGGGGTGGTGAATGAGCAGTTCTTC.

The rearrangement joins TRBV28 to TRBJ2-7; TRBD2 aligns across 11 bases. The CDR3 has 15 residues. V gave up 6 bases and J gave up 7 bases; unmatched junction bases: 11. The germline V gene has CDR1 MDHEN and CDR2 SYDVKM. CDR3 region: CASSPPTSGVLEQYF. The CDR3 DNA is TGTGCCAGCAGCCCCCCGACTAGCGGGGTCCTGGAGCAGTACTTC. Together with reference TRBV28 and TRBJ2-7, the CDR3 gives the full variable domain: DVKVTQSSRYLVKRTGEKVFLECVQDMDHENMFWYRQDPGLGLRLIYFSYDVKMKEKGDIPEGYSVSREKKERFSLILESASTNQTSMYLCASSPPTSGVLEQYFGPGTRLTVT.

The chain uses TRBV10-3 and TRBJ2-7; the D is unclear. The germline V gene has CDR1 ENHRY and CDR2 SYGVKD. V was pared by 4 bases and J by 7 bases, with 29 bases between. The CDR3 loop spans 18 amino acids. The CDR3: CAISVLSGVEPTLLEQYF. CDR3 nucleotides: TGTGCCATCAGTGTCCTCTCGGGTGTGGAGCCCACCTTGCTGGAGCAGTACTTC.

V is TRBV14 and J is TRBJ2-5, with TRBD2 as a possible D gene (5 bases). Germline CDR1 reads SGHDN; CDR2 reads FVKESK. The CDR3 runs to 15 residues. The germline V and J ends were trimmed by 0 bases and 1 base, with 9 bases remaining between them. The CDR3 protein is CASSQEFSAQETQYF. CDR3 DNA: TGTGCCAGCAGCCAAGAGTTTAGCGCCCAAGAGACCCAGTACTTC.

The sample holds a few counts of this clone. CDR3 sequence: CASSSPGAGETQYF. The CDR3 region has the DNA TGTGCCAGCAGCTCCCCAGGGGCAGGAGAGACCCAGTACTTC. The J gene is TRBJ2-5, the V gene TRBV11-3, with D possibly being TRBD1 (6 bases). This CDR3 has 14 residues. CDR1 is SGHNT, CDR2 YENEEA, per germline. V was clipped by 4 bases and J by 4 bases, with 13 bases between them. Full variable domain (rest looked up from reference TRBV11-3 and TRBJ2-5): EAGVVQSPRYKIIEKKQPVAFWCNPISGHNTLYWYLQNLGQGPELLIRYENEEAVDDSQLPKDRFSAERLKGVDSTLKIQPAELGDSAVYLCASSSPGAGETQYFGPGTRLLVL.